Listed here are 17 T cell receptor beta chains from one sample, sequenced in a study of OX40 agonist ivuxolimab in advanced cancers. Method: immunoSEQ multiplex PCR; TCRdb's copy keeps in-frame clones and lacks some. The table shows 60,000 to 85,000 clones, with over 85% occurring only once. The source material was CD4+ or CD8+ T cells sorted from blood, sampled in a trial of the OX40 agonist ivuxolimab. The receptor source for this set is an adult with an advanced solid tumor such as melanoma, head and neck, liver or kidney cancer.

This clone has more than one count but fewer than ten. The chain has TRBV6-5 and TRBJ1-6, with D tentatively TRBD1 (5 bases). V was shortened by 0 bases and J by 11 bases, with 14 bases between the two germline ends. The germline gives CDR1 MNHEY, CDR2 SVGAGI. There are 15 residues in the CDR3. Here the CDR3 reads CASSYSGAALAPLHF. CDR3 DNA: TGTGCCAGCAGTTACTCCGGGGCAGCCCTCGCACCCCTCCACTTT.

The V call is TRBV19, the J call TRBJ1-5; D remains ambiguous. The germline V gene has CDR1 LNHDA and CDR2 SQIVND (reference sequence). The CDR3 extends over 13 amino acids. The germline V and J ends were trimmed by 4 bases and 2 bases, with 6 bases remaining between them. In DNA form, the CDR3 reads TGTGCCAGTAGTACTCAGGGCAATCAGCCCCAGCATTTT. This gives the protein CASSTQGNQPQHF. The complete variable domain, with remaining parts taken from reference TRBV19 and TRBJ1-5, reads DGGITQSPKYLFRKEGQNVTLSCEQNLNHDAMYWYRQDPGQGLRLIYYSQIVNDFQKGDIAEGYSVSREKKESFPLTVTSAQKNPTAFYLCASSTQGNQPQHFGDGTRLSIL.

The CDR3 DNA follows: TGTGCCAGCAGCTTAGCGGGGCGGGTTGTCGACGAGCAGTACTTC. Translated: CASSLAGRVVDEQYF. J is TRBJ2-7 and V is TRBV7-6; possibly TRBD1 or TRBD2 for D (5 bases each). This CDR3 spans 15 amino acids. Looked up from germline, CDR1 is SGHVS and CDR2 is FNYEAQ. V lost 0 bases to trimming and J lost 5 bases, with 14 bases between them.

V gene TRBV7-6 combines with J gene TRBJ2-7, with 7 bases that match TRBD1. V shed 5 bases, J shed 0 bases, and the junction held 7 bases outside the gene matches. From germline, CDR1 is SGHVS and CDR2 FNYEAQ. The CDR3 loop spans 15 amino acids. The DNA for the CDR3 is TGTGCCAGCAGCCAGGGGGATGCTAACTCCTACGAGCAGTACTTC. Its translation is CASSQGDANSYEQYF.

This clone was recorded once. The chain has TRBV28 and TRBJ2-4, with 10 bases fitting TRBD1. The CDR3 sequence is 20 residues long. The V gene end was trimmed by 5 bases and the J gene end by 0 bases; junction bases not matched to a gene: 16. Germline V gives CDR1 MDHEN, CDR2 SYDVKM. This CDR3 reads CASSLWDRGRASLAKNIQYF. CDR3 nucleotide sequence: TGTGCCAGCAGTCTCTGGGACAGGGGTCGGGCGAGCCTAGCCAAAAACATTCAGTACTTC.

The chain recombines TRBV11-3 with TRBJ2-7, with D possibly being TRBD2 (5 bases). V was clipped by 2 bases and J by 6 bases, with 8 bases between them. This CDR3 is built from 12 residues. Germline assignment: CDR1 SGHNT and CDR2 YENEEA. This CDR3 reads CASSLWAGEQYF. The CDR3 DNA follows: TGTGCCAGCAGCTTATGGGCGGGCGAGCAGTACTTC.

With respect to this clone: Other DNA sequences of this sample code for an identical CDR3. The V gene is TRBV9, the J gene TRBJ2-5; D may be TRBD1 (6 bases). Looked up from germline, CDR1 is SGDLS and CDR2 is YYNGEE. CDR3 length: 17 amino acids. The V end was cut by 3 bases, the J end by 0 bases, with 18 bases between. This CDR3 reads CASSANRANTHQETQYF. The DNA for the CDR3 is TGTGCCAGCAGCGCGAACAGGGCCAACACGCACCAAGAGACCCAGTACTTC.

In this sample, this clone turned up once. V gene TRBV6-5 combines with J gene TRBJ1-1; D gene ambiguous. The V end lost 0 bases, the J end lost 2 bases, and 13 bases lay between the germline ends. The germline CDR1 and CDR2 sequences are MNHEY and SVGAGI. This CDR3 region has 16 residues. Here the CDR3 DNA reads TGTGCCAGCAGTTACTCCCTCCGGACGGTCAACACTGAAGCTTTCTTT. Translating it yields CASSYSLRTVNTEAFF.

This clone was detected only once. The gene calls are TRBV7-9 and TRBJ1-2; D call uncertain. The CDR3 extends over 14 amino acids. The germline gives CDR1 SEHNR, CDR2 FQNEAQ (reference sequence). With 4 bases removed from V and 5 bases from J, the gap between germline ends came to 14 bases. The CDR3 bases are TGTGCCAGCAGCTCAGCGGGTCCCACATATGGCTACACCTTC. Translating gives CASSSAGPTYGYTF. The variable domain in full, completed from reference TRBV7-9 and TRBJ1-2, reads DTGVSQNPRHKITKRGQNVTFRCDPISEHNRLYWYRQTLGQGPEFLTYFQNEAQLEKSRLLSDRFSAERPKGSFSTLEIQRTEQGDSAMYLCASSSAGPTYGYTFGSGTRLTVV.

The chain has TRBV4-1 and TRBJ1-2; D unresolved. The length of the CDR3 is 14 residues. CDR1 MGHRA and CDR2 YSYEKL come from the germline V gene. Trimming shortened V by 1 base and J by 4 bases, and 10 bases separated the two germline ends. CDR3 sequence (DNA): TGCGCCAGCAGCCAAGGGGTGGACCCCTATGGCTACACCTTC. Residues: CASSQGVDPYGYTF.

The CDR3 nucleotides are TGTGCCAGCAGCCCTATCACGGGGAACACCGGGGAGCTGTTTTTT. This gives the protein CASSPITGNTGELFF. The chain carries TRBV7-6 and TRBJ2-2; D gene uncertain. The CDR3 contains 15 residues. From germline, CDR1 is SGHVS and CDR2 FNYEAQ. The V gene lost 5 bases and the J gene lost 1 base, with 11 bases spanning the gap.

The rearrangement joins TRBV5-6 to TRBJ1-5; possibly TRBD1 for D (5 bases). There are 19 residues in the CDR3. V lost 4 bases and J 0 bases, leaving 23 bases between the germline ends. Germline values: CDR1 SGHDT, CDR2 YYEEEE. The CDR3 DNA follows: TGTGCCAGCAGCGTTTTTTTTACCGGGGCGGTTTATAGCAATCAGCCCCAGCATTTT. It yields the protein CASSVFFTGAVYSNQPQHF.

CDR3: CARGGVGYEQYF. The CDR3 region has the DNA TGTGCCAGGGGGGGGGTTGGCTACGAGCAGTACTTC. The V and J genes are TRBV7-9 and TRBJ2-7; 7 bases align to TRBD2. With 9 bases clipped from V and 3 bases from J, the junction kept 5 bases outside the gene matches. The germline V gene has CDR1 SEHNR and CDR2 FQNEAQ (reference sequence). There are 12 residues in the CDR3.

The chain combines TRBV27 with TRBJ2-3; maybe TRBD2 (5 bases). The germline V gene encodes CDR1 MNHEY and CDR2 SMNVEV (reference sequence). The ends were cut back, 4 bases at V and 1 base at J, with 9 bases in the middle. CDR3 length: 14 amino acids. CDR3 sequence reads: CASSYISGTDTQYF. The CDR3 bases are TGTGCCAGCAGTTACATTAGCGGCACAGATACGCAGTATTTT.

The rearrangement links TRBV27 to TRBJ1-4; 9 nucleotides align to TRBD1. The CDR3 runs 18 residues. V lost 5 bases to trimming and J lost 8 bases; unmatched junction nucleotides: 18. Per the germline V gene, CDR1 is MNHEY and CDR2 is SMNVEV (reference sequence). CDR3 residues: CASSPTTPRTGVWEKLFF. CDR3 DNA sequence: TGTGCCAGCAGTCCAACCACACCGCGGACAGGGGTTTGGGAAAAACTGTTTTTT.

The chain couples TRBV6-5 to TRBJ1-1; no clear D gene. Trimming shortened V by 6 bases and J by 1 base, and 12 bases separated the two germline ends. This CDR3 comprises 14 residues. CDR1 MNHEY and CDR2 SVGAGI come from the germline V gene. In DNA, the CDR3 is TGTGCCAGCAGCCGACGCGAGACGAACACTGAAGCTTTCTTT. Protein: CASSRRETNTEAFF.

The V and J genes are TRBV27 and TRBJ1-2; D gene ambiguous. Germline CDR1 MNHEY, CDR2 SMNVEV (reference sequence). V dropped 6 bases and J dropped 8 bases, with 16 bases sitting between them. The CDR3 runs 13 residues. CDR3 amino acids: CASSHRLIEGYTF. The CDR3 DNA reads as TGTGCCAGCAGCCACCGGTTAATCGAGGGCTACACCTTC.